This note documents a single T cell receptor (beta chain) sequence. Its antigen is not identified. This entry belongs to a study of OX40 agonist ivuxolimab in advanced cancers. Study-wide background: Hepatocellular carcinoma, melanoma, renal cell or head and neck cancer was diagnosed in the dose-escalation patients. Mean age roughly 65 years, range about 20 to 90; about 85% male.

Here immunoSEQ multiplex PCR was the method, and the copy in TCRdb shows in-frame clones only, minus some. The repertoire holds roughly 23,000 clones, with about four fifths as singletons. Study-wide findings and caveats: Relative to CD4+, CD8+ T cells held more expanded clones on average.

Losses at the gene ends were 5 bases for V and 4 bases for J; bases not matched to a gene: 10. Germline CDR1 is MNHEY and CDR2 is SMNVEV (reference sequence). There are 16 residues in the CDR3. The specimen was CD4+ or CD8+ T cells sorted from blood, collected in a trial of the OX40 agonist ivuxolimab. The gene calls are TRBV27 and TRBJ2-7; 11 nucleotides align to TRBD1. The receptor comes from an adult with an advanced solid tumor such as melanoma, head and neck, liver or kidney cancer. CDR3 bases: TGTGCCAGCAGTCCGATAGGACAGGGGGCAGGGTACGAGCAGTACTTC. It translates to CASSPIGQGAGYEQYF.